This TCR beta chain was identified during a study of shared clonotypes between healthy human individuals. The protocol was immunoSEQ multiplex PCR, while the TCRdb copy is restricted to in-frame clones and leaves out a portion. Among approximately 740,000 clones listed, approximately 79% were seen once. The table lists this clone with a count of one. The CDR3 sequence is 13 residues long. Germline V gives CDR1 MDHEN, CDR2 SYDVKM. The ends were cut back, 5 bases at V and 8 bases at J, with 15 bases in the middle. The TCR comes from a woman in her 30s in good health. The chain links TRBV28 to TRBJ1-2, with no clear D. Sample: memory CD4+ T cells sorted from blood. Documented subset: CD45RA-negative fraction. The CDR3 protein is CASSQELTGGYTF. CDR3 sequence (DNA): TGTGCCAGCAGTCAGGAGTTAACCGGCGGCTACACCTTC.